The present TCR beta chain was sequenced within a study of CD8 T cells in Susac syndrome. Germline CDR1 and CDR2: SGHTA and FQGTGA. V shed 5 bases and J 2 bases; nucleotides not matched to a gene: 7. This CDR3 has 16 amino acids. A remark on this clonotype: Its antigen is unknown.

Overall study findings and caveats: Clonal expansion was not observed in the Susac syndrome CD4+ T cell repertoires.

Sequencing of TCR beta was undertaken in CD8+ and CD4+ T cells derived from blood. Random-hexamer reverse transcription was applied to about 0.5 to 1 ug RNA. TCRdb reanalysed the immunoSEQ multiplex PCR reads using MiXCR and keeps one entry per CDR3 protein. Among 200,000 to 300,000 distinct CDR3 sequences listed, 90% to 97% were seen once. The source of this sequence is a human donor with Susac syndrome. Sequencing was done on a sample of CD4+ T cells from PBMCs. This chain connects TRBV7-3 to TRBJ2-3, with 10 bases that match TRBD2. The CDR3 protein is CASSPISGRHTDTQYF. In nucleotides, the CDR3 is TGTGCCAGCAGCCCAATTAGCGGGAGGCACACAGATACGCAGTATTTT. The full variable domain, rest sourced from reference TRBV7-3 and TRBJ2-3, is GAGVSQTPSNKVTEKGKYVELRCDPISGHTALYWYRQSLGQGPEFLIYFQGTGAADDSGLPNDRFFAVRPEGSVSTLKIQRTERGDSAVYLCASSPISGRHTDTQYFGPGTRLTVL.